Presented here are 28 T cell receptor beta chains from one specimen sequenced in a study of regulatory T cells in long-lasting Graves disease. Time point meaning: newly diagnosed GD, antithyroid drugs for less than 3 months. Isolated PBMC RNA provided the starting material for the TCR library. Construction of TCR beta libraries relied on iRepertoire HTBI primers and on Arm-PCR targeting CDR3 regions. TCRdb passed the multiplex PCR reads through MiXCR, listing each CDR3 protein once. The repertoire holds approximately 470,000 distinct CDR3 sequences, with roughly 15% as singletons. These sequences were also reported in another study, on T cells in Graves' hyperthyroidism and ophthalmopathy.

The specimen comprised peripheral blood mononuclear cells (PBMCs), sampled at new diagnosis, from a patient treated with antithyroid drugs. The receptors originated from a man aged 40-49 years with Graves disease.

This clonotype occurred many times. The rearrangement links TRBV7-2 to TRBJ1-4; the D gene is possibly TRBD1 (5 bases). The CDR3 consists of 12 residues. Germline V gives CDR1 SGHTA, CDR2 FQGNSA. Trimming left V 5 bases short and J 8 bases short, with 9 bases between. CDR3 DNA: TGTGCCAGCAGCCCTCAGGGCGAAAAACTGTTTTTT. Its protein product is CASSPQGEKLFF.

The chain uses TRBV28 and TRBJ1-6; D might be TRBD1 (6 bases). This CDR3 contains 14 residues. CDR1 MDHEN and CDR2 SYDVKM come from the germline V gene. Trimming removed 6 bases at V and 9 bases at J, with 15 bases between. The CDR3 nucleotides read TGTGCCAGCAGAGATGACAGGTGGAGTTCACCCCTCCACTTT. As protein: CASRDDRWSSPLHF.

In this sample, this clonotype turned up many times. The V and J genes are TRBV20-1 and TRBJ2-3; D gene uncertain. The germline V gene encodes CDR1 DFQATT and CDR2 SNEGSKA (reference sequence). The CDR3 has 14 amino acids. V lost 1 base to trimming and J lost 6 bases, with 14 bases between them. CDR3 bases: TGCAGTGCTAGAGCTACCAGTCGTTTGGATACGCAGTATTTT. Encoded protein: CSARATSRLDTQYF.

This clonotype was seen many times. The chain employs TRBV3-1 and TRBJ1-2; 7 nucleotides align to TRBD1. Looked up from germline, CDR1 is LGHDT and CDR2 is YNNKEL (reference sequence). The CDR3 loop spans 16 amino acids. The junction had 7 bases not matched to a gene; V was cut back by 1 base and J by 2 bases. The CDR3: CASSQGGGGANYGYTF. CDR3 coding DNA: TGTGCCAGCAGCCAAGGAGGAGGGGGCGCAAACTATGGCTACACCTTC.

This clonotype was detected many times. V is TRBV2 and J is TRBJ2-1, with TRBD1 as a possible D gene (5 bases). The CDR3 has 14 amino acids. Trimming took off 2 bases at V and 12 bases at J, with 17 bases between the two ends. Germline V gene sequence: CDR1 SNHLY, CDR2 FYNNEI. In DNA, the CDR3 is TGTGCCAGCAGTGAAAGGGGATACGAAGGTCGGCAGTTCTTC. Amino acid sequence: CASSERGYEGRQFF.

This clonotype showed up many times. This chain links TRBV12-3 or TRBV12-4 with TRBJ2-7, with TRBD2 matching 8 bases. This CDR3 spans 14 amino acids. The junction had 6 bases not matched to a gene; V was cut back by 6 bases and J by 2 bases. The CDR3 nucleotides are TGTGCCAGCAGCCCACTAGCGGAGGCCTACGAGCAGTACTTC. Translated: CASSPLAEAYEQYF.

On this clonotype itself: A read error may be the cause here, since a much bigger clone is one base away. The chain employs TRBV7-9 and TRBJ2-1; possibly TRBD2 for D (6 bases). The V end lost 3 bases, the J end lost 2 bases, and 14 bases lay between the germline ends. This CDR3 has 16 residues. The V gene's germline CDR1 is SEHNR and CDR2 FQNEAQ (reference sequence). The CDR3 DNA reads TGTGCCAGCAGCTTTCGTAGGAGGGCCGCCTACAATGAGCAGTTCTTC. Translated, it gives CASSFRRRAAYNEQFF.

This clonotype was picked up many times. V gene TRBV7-6 combines with J gene TRBJ2-1, with unresolved D. CDR1 SGHVS and CDR2 FNYEAQ come from the germline V gene. This CDR3 has 14 residues. The ends were cut back, 3 bases at V and 2 bases at J, with 8 bases in the middle. Here the CDR3 reads CASSLGSPYNEQFF. The CDR3 DNA reads TGTGCCAGCAGCTTGGGCAGCCCCTACAATGAGCAGTTCTTC.

The sample holds many counts of this clonotype. The chain joins TRBV7-3 to TRBJ2-2, with 11 bases aligning to TRBD2. The CDR3 runs 17 residues. V trimming: 5 bases; J trimming: 1 base; junction bases outside the gene matches: 6. From germline, CDR1 is SGHTA and CDR2 FQGTGA. The CDR3 region is CASSLTGLAVNTGELFF. The CDR3 DNA sequence: TGTGCCAGCAGCCTCACGGGACTAGCGGTGAACACCGGGGAGCTGTTTTTT.

This clonotype has ten or more counts. One end of the junction does not line up with germline, which may come from a read error. The chain joins TRBV5-1 to TRBJ2-7; 8 bases agree with TRBD2. Germline V CDR1 and CDR2: SGHRS, YFSETQ. The CDR3 consists of 14 residues. The CDR3 sequence is CASSPRTSSYEQYF. As DNA, the CDR3 is TGTGCCAGCAGCCCGAGGACTAGCTCTTACGAGCAGTACTTC.

Notes on this clonotype: A much larger clone lies one base from this, so it may be a read error. The V gene is TRBV24-1, the J gene TRBJ2-3; TRBD2 agrees at 13 bases. Germline-derived CDR1 and CDR2 are KGHDR and SFDVKD. With V trimmed by 4 bases and J by 5 bases, 8 bases remained unmatched. The CDR3 has 17 residues. This chain's CDR3 is CATSDPGLAGVVDTQYF. CDR3 DNA: TGTGCCACCAGTGACCCCGGACTAGCGGGAGTTGTAGATACGCAGTATTTT.

In this sample, this clonotype turned up a few times. The chain carries TRBV10-1 and TRBJ2-1; weak D call: TRBD2 (6 bases). The ends were cut back, 4 bases at V and 0 bases at J, with 13 bases in the middle. The CDR3 has 16 amino acids. Germline V gene sequence: CDR1 WNHNN, CDR2 SYGVQD (reference sequence). The CDR3 spells CASSASTSLSYNEQFF. The CDR3 DNA reads TGCGCCAGCAGTGCTTCTACTAGCCTCTCCTACAATGAGCAGTTCTTC.

The table lists this clonotype with many counts. The chain recombines TRBV29-1 with TRBJ2-3; D may be TRBD1 or TRBD2 (5 bases each). Trimming took off 8 bases at V and 6 bases at J, with 12 bases between the two ends. This CDR3 spans 11 amino acids. The V gene's germline CDR1 is SQVTM and CDR2 ANQGSEA. The CDR3 loop reads CSLGPRDTQYF. The CDR3 DNA reads as TGCAGCTTGGGACCAAGGGATACGCAGTATTTT.

This chain links TRBV24-1 with TRBJ2-1; tentatively, D is TRBD2 (5 bases). V lost 4 bases and J lost 13, with 13 bases in between. The V gene's germline CDR1 is KGHDR and CDR2 SFDVKD. CDR3 size: 12 residues. The CDR3 here is CATSEPASYQFF. The CDR3, as DNA: TGTGCCACCAGTGAACCTGCTAGCTATCAGTTCTTC.

Comments on this clonotype: A much larger clone is a single base away; this may be a read error. The chain combines TRBV5-1 with TRBJ2-1, with D possibly being TRBD2 (5 bases). CDR3 length equals 17 residues. Germline lookup yields CDR1 SGHRS and CDR2 YFSETQ. The DNA for the CDR3 is TGCGCCGGCAGCTTGGTCGAGGGAGCGGCCTCCTACAATGAGCAGTTCTTC. Protein: CAGSLVEGAASYNEQFF.

This clonotype was seen at least ten times. The chain has TRBV29-1 and TRBJ2-5; TRBD1 or TRBD2 may be the D gene (6 bases each). CDR1 and CDR2 (germline): SQVTM, ANQGSEA. The CDR3 has 14 residues. V lost 6 bases to trimming and J lost 2 bases, with 16 bases between them. This CDR3 is CSVARGRSQETQYF. The CDR3 DNA reads TGCAGCGTAGCCCGGGGGCGAAGTCAAGAGACCCAGTACTTC.

This clonotype was counted at least ten times. The chain employs TRBV11-2 and TRBJ2-1, with unresolved D. Between the trimmed V and J ends, which lost 3 bases and 8 bases, there was a span of 8 bases. The CDR3 is made up of 12 amino acids. Germline values: CDR1 SGHAT, CDR2 FQNNGV. DNA of the CDR3: TGTGCCAGCAGCTTTTCCAGCTATGAGCAGTTCTTC. Translating gives CASSFSSYEQFF.

For this clonotype: A much bigger clone sits one base away, suggesting this may be a read error. The chain joins TRBV5-4 to TRBJ1-2; D ambiguous. Trimming removed 0 bases at V and 7 bases at J, with 22 bases between. Per the germline V gene, CDR1 is SGHNT and CDR2 is YYREEE (reference sequence). The CDR3 totals 17 residues. DNA of the CDR3: TGTGCCAGCAGCTTGGTGGCGGCCCTAGGGCCCTCTCGTGGCTACACCTTC. Protein sequence: CASSLVAALGPSRGYTF.

In its sample, this clonotype was seen many times. V usage is TRBV29-1 and J usage is TRBJ2-5, with D possibly being TRBD2 (6 bases). V was trimmed by 6 bases and J by 4 bases, leaving 21 bases between them. This CDR3 has 15 residues. Germline loops: CDR1 SQVTM, CDR2 ANQGSEA. The CDR3 spells CSVDGSSAMGETQYF. In DNA, the CDR3 is TGCAGCGTCGACGGGTCTAGCGCCATGGGAGAGACCCAGTACTTC.

Ten or more counts support this clonotype. V usage is TRBV10-3 and J usage is TRBJ2-1; 13 bases fit TRBD2. Germline loops: CDR1 ENHRY, CDR2 SYGVKD. The CDR3 is made up of 16 amino acids. Trimming cost V 0 bases and J 7 bases; bases outside gene matches: 3. This chain's CDR3 is CAISESGLAGVNEQFF. The CDR3 DNA reads as TGTGCCATCAGTGAGTCCGGACTAGCGGGAGTGAATGAGCAGTTCTTC.

The table lists this clonotype with many counts. V and J are TRBV7-9 and TRBJ2-7, with no clear D. The CDR3 spans 12 residues. Trimming removed 5 bases from V and 4 bases from J, with 9 bases in between. The germline gives CDR1 SEHNR, CDR2 FQNEAQ (reference sequence). The chain's CDR3 is CASSGKGYEQYF. CDR3 nucleotide sequence: TGTGCCAGCAGCGGAAAGGGTTACGAGCAGTACTTC.

The V gene is TRBV27, the J gene TRBJ2-1, with D hard to call. CDR3 length equals 13 residues. Trimming stripped 6 bases from V and 10 bases from J, with 16 bases between. Germline V lookup: CDR1 MNHEY, CDR2 SMNVEV (reference sequence). The CDR3 reads CASRSYAAREQFF. CDR3 sequence (DNA): TGTGCCAGCAGATCTTACGCGGCTAGGGAGCAGTTCTTC.

This clonotype was seen ten or more times. The chain joins TRBV24-1 to TRBJ2-5, with no clear D. CDR1 is KGHDR and CDR2 is SFDVKD in the germline V gene. The CDR3 contains 14 residues. V was clipped by 3 bases and J by 4 bases, with 11 bases between them. CDR3 protein: CATSDTGFIETQYF. CDR3 bases: TGTGCCACCAGTGATACGGGCTTTATAGAGACCCAGTACTTC.

This clonotype was seen a few times. This chain joins TRBV29-1 and TRBJ2-1; tentatively, D is TRBD1 (6 bases). The germline CDR1 and CDR2 sequences are SQVTM and ANQGSEA. V dropped 6 bases and J dropped 10 bases, with 16 bases sitting between them. The CDR3 extends over 12 amino acids. The CDR3 nucleotides are TGCAGCGTGCTGGGACATTACGAGGAGCAGTTCTTC. Its protein is CSVLGHYEEQFF.

This clonotype was counted between two and nine times. The chain joins TRBV19 to TRBJ2-5; 14 nucleotides agree with TRBD2. Germline CDR1 reads LNHDA; CDR2 reads SQIVND (reference sequence). The V gene end was trimmed by 1 base and the J gene end by 1 base; junction bases not matched to a gene: 8. CDR3 length: 19 amino acids. CDR3 protein: CASSIGWTSGRIGQETQYF. The CDR3 nucleotides are TGTGCCAGTAGTATAGGTTGGACTAGCGGGAGGATCGGCCAAGAGACCCAGTACTTC.

This chain connects TRBV12-3 or TRBV12-4 to TRBJ2-1, with 11 nucleotides matching TRBD2. The CDR3 length is 13 residues. Trimming cost V 6 bases and J 9 bases; bases outside gene matches: 4. CDR3 sequence: CASSPGLAVEQFF. In DNA form, the CDR3 reads TGTGCCAGCAGCCCGGGACTAGCGGTTGAGCAGTTCTTC.

The sample holds many counts of this clonotype. The V gene is TRBV2, the J gene TRBJ2-1, with TRBD2 matching 9 bases. The CDR3 has 15 amino acids. V was pared by 3 bases and J by 7 bases, with 7 bases of the junction left unmatched. From germline, CDR1 is SNHLY and CDR2 FYNNEI. In DNA form, the CDR3 reads TGTGCCAGCAGTGAGTGGCGGGAGGGCCAGAATGAGCAGTTCTTC. Protein product: CASSEWREGQNEQFF.

In this sample, this clonotype turned up many times. The V call is TRBV30, the J call TRBJ2-7; 9 bases are a match to TRBD2. The CDR3 is made up of 17 amino acids. The germline V gene encodes CDR1 GTSNPN and CDR2 SVGIG (reference sequence). Trimming cost V 3 bases and J 5 bases; bases outside gene matches: 17. For the CDR3, the DNA is TGTGCCTGGAGGAAACGTTTGGTGGGACTAGCTAGCCACGAGCAGTACTTC. Amino acid sequence: CAWRKRLVGLASHEQYF.